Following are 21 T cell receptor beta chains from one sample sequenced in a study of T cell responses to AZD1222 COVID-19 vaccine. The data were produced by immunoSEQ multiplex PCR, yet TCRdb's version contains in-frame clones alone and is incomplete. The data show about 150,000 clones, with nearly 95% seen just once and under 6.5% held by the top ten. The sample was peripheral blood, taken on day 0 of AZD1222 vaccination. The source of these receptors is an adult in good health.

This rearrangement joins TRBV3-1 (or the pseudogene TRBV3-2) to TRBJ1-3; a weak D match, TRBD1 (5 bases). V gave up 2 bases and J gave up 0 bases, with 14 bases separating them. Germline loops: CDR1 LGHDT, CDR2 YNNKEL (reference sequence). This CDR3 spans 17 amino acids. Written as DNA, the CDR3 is TGTGCCAGCAGCCAAAATGTCCGCGGGGGCTCTGGAAACACCATATATTTT. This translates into CASSQNVRGGSGNTIYF.

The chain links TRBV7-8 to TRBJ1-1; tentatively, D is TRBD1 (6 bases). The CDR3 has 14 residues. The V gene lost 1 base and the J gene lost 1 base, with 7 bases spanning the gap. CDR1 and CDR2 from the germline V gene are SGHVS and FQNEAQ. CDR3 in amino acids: CASSLVGGNTEAFF. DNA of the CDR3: TGTGCCAGCAGCTTAGTAGGGGGGAACACTGAAGCTTTCTTT.

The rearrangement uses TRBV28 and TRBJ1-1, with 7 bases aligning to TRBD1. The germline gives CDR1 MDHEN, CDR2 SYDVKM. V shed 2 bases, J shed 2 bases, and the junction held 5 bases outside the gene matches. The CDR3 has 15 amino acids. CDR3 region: CASSLGEGANTEAFF. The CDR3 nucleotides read TGTGCCAGCAGTTTAGGGGAGGGGGCTAACACTGAAGCTTTCTTT. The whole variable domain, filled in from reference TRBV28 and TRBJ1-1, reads DVKVTQSSRYLVKRTGEKVFLECVQDMDHENMFWYRQDPGLGLRLIYFSYDVKMKEKGDIPEGYSVSREKKERFSLILESASTNQTSMYLCASSLGEGANTEAFFGQGTRLTVV.

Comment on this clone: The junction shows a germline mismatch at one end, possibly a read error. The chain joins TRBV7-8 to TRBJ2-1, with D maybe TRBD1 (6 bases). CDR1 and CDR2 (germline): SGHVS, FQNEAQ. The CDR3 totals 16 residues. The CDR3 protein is CASSSPLAGVWNDQFF. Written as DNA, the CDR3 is TGTGCCAGCAGCTCCCCTCTAGCAGGGGTCTGGAATGATCAGTTCTTC.

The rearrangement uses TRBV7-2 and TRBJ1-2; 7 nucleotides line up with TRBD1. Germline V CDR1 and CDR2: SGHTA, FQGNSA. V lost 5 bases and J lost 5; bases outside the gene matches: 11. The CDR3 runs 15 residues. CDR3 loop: CASSPGGDSVYGYTF. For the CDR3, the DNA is TGTGCCAGCAGCCCGGGGGGGGACAGCGTTTATGGCTACACCTTC. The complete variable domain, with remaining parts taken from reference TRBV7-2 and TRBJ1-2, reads GAGVSQSPSNKVTEKGKDVELRCDPISGHTALYWYRQSLGQGLEFLIYFQGNSAPDKSGLPSDRFSAERTGGSVSTLTIQRTQQEDSAVYLCASSPGGDSVYGYTFGSGTRLTVV.

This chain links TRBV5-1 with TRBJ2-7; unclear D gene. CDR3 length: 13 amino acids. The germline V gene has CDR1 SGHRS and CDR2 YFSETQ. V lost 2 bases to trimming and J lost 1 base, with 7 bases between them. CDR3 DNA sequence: TGCGCCAGCAGCTTAGTCAGTTCCTACGAGCAGTACTTC. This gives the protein CASSLVSSYEQYF.

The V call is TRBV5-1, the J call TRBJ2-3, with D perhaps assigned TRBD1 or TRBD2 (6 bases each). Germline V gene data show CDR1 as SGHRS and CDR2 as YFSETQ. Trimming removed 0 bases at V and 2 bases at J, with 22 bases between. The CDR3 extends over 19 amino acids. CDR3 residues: CASSLAVVGGGNPTDTQYF. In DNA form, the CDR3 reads TGCGCCAGCAGCTTGGCCGTGGTTGGGGGCGGGAATCCCACAGATACGCAGTATTTT. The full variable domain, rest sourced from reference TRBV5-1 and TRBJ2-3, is KAGVTQTPRYLIKTRGQQVTLSCSPISGHRSVSWYQQTPGQGLQFLFEYFSETQRNKGNFPGRFSGRQFSNSRSEMNVSTLELGDSALYLCASSLAVVGGGNPTDTQYFGPGTRLTVL.

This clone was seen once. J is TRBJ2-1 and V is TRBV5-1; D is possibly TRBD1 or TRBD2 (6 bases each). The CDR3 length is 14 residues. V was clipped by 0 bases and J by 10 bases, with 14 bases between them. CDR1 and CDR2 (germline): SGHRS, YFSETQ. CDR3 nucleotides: TGCGCCAGCAGCTTGGAGGTAGGGGGGACAGAGCAGTTCTTC. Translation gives CASSLEVGGTEQFF.

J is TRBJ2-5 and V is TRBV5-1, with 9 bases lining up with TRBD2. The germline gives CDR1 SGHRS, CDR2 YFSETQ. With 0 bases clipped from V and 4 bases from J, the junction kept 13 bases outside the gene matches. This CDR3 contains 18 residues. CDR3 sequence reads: CASSLVGGGRAGGETQYF. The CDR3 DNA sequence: TGCGCCAGCAGCTTGGTCGGCGGCGGGAGGGCCGGGGGAGAGACCCAGTACTTC.

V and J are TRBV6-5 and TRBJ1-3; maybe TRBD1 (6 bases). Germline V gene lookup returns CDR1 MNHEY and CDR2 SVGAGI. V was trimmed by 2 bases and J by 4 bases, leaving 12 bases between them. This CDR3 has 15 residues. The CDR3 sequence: CASSYDDRRGNTIYF. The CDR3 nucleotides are TGTGCCAGCAGTTACGACGACAGGAGGGGAAACACCATATATTTT.

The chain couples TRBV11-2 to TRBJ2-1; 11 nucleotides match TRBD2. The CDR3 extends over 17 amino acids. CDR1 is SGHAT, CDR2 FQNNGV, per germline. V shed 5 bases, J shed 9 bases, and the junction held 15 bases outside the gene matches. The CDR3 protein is CASSLDSGRALGTEQFF. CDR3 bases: TGTGCCAGCAGCCTCGATAGCGGGAGGGCCTTAGGGACTGAGCAGTTCTTC.

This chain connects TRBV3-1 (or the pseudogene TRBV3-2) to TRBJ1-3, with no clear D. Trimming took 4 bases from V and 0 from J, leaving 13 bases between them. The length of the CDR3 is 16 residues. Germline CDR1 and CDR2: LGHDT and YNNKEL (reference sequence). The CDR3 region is CASSPTTDHSGNTIYF. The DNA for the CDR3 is TGTGCCAGCAGCCCCACGACCGACCACTCTGGAAACACCATATATTTT.

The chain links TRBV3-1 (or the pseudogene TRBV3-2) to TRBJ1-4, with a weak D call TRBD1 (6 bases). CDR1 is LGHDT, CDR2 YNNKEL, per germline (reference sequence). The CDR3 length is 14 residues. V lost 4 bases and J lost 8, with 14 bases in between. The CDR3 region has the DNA TGTGCCAGCAGCCTACAGGGTGTTGGAGAAAAACTGTTTTTT. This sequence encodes CASSLQGVGEKLFF.

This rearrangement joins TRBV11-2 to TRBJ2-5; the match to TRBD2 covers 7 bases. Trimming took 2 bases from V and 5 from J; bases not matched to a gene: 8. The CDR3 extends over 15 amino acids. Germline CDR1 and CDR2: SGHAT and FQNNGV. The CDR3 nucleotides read TGTGCCAGCAGCTTATATGCGGGAGCGGGGGAGACCCAGTACTTC. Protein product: CASSLYAGAGETQYF.

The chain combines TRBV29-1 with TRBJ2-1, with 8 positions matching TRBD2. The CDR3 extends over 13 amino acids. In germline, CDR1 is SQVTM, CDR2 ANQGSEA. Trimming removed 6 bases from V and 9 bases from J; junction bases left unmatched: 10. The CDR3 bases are TGCAGCGTCGAGGAACTAGCGGAAGGTGAGCAGTTCTTC. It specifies CSVEELAEGEQFF.

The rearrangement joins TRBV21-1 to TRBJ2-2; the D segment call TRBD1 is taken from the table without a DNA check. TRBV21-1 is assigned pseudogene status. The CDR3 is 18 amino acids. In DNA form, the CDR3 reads TGTGCCAGCAGCAAAGCGCTGGACACCTACCCGAACACCGGGGAGCTGTTTTTT. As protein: CASSKALDTYPNTGELFF.

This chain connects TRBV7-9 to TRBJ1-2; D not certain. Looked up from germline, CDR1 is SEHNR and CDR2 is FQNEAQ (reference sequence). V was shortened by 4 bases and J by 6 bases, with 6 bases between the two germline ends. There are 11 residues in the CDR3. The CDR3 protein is CASSYDHGYTF. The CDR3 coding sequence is TGTGCCAGCAGCTACGACCATGGCTACACCTTC.

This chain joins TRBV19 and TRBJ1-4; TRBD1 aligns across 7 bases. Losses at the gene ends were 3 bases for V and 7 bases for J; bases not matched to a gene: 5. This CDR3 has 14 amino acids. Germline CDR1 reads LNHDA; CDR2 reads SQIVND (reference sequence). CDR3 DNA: TGTGCCAGTAGTATCCAGGGGGGACGTGAAAAACTGTTTTTT. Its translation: CASSIQGGREKLFF.

The CDR3 sequence: CASSLPTDSFDTQYF. CDR3 DNA sequence: TGCGCCAGCAGCTTACCGACAGATAGTTTCGATACGCAGTATTTT. J is TRBJ2-3 and V is TRBV5-1; maybe TRBD1 (5 bases). This CDR3 region has 15 residues. Trimming left V 2 bases short and J 6 bases short, with 16 bases between. Germline CDR1 SGHRS, CDR2 YFSETQ.

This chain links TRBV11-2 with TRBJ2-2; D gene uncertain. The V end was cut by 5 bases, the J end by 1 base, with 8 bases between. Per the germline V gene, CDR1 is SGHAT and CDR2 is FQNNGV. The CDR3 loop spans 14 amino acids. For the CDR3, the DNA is TGTGCCAGCAGCCTACAAGGGAACACCGGGGAGCTGTTTTTT. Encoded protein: CASSLQGNTGELFF.

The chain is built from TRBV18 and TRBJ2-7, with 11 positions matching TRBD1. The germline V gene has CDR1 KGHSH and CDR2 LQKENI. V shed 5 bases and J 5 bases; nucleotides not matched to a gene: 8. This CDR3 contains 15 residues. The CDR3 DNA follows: TGTGCCAGCTCAACGCCGGGACAGGGGGTCCACGAGCAGTACTTC. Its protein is CASSTPGQGVHEQYF. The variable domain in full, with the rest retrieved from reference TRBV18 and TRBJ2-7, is NAGVMQNPRHLVRRRGQEARLRCSPMKGHSHVYWYRQLPEEGLKFMVYLQKENIIDESGMPKERFSAEFPKEGPSILRIQQVVRGDSAAYFCASSTPGQGVHEQYFGPGTRLTVT.